This paragraph reports one T cell receptor beta chain. Authors' analysis steps: Amplification with reference gene primers provided the estimates of nucleated cell counts. The protocol was immunoSEQ multiplex PCR, while the TCRdb copy is restricted to in-frame clones and leaves out a portion. That table furnishes V, J and clone size, whereas the DNA furnished D and trimming. Of some 77,000 clones listed, approximately 88% are singletons. This record belongs to a study of blood T cell repertoires in COVID-19. Across the study: Donors in the United States, Italy and Spain gave samples during acute or convalescent COVID-19.

Input material: peripheral blood. The receptor was isolated from a man between 25 and 39 years old with acute or convalescent COVID-19.

In nucleotides, the CDR3 is TGTGCCAGCTCACCGAGGGGAGGCACCGGGGAGCTGTTTTTT. It codes for CASSPRGGTGELFF. The rearrangement links TRBV18 to TRBJ2-2, with D possibly being TRBD2 (6 bases). The length of the CDR3 is 14 residues. Trimming removed 3 bases at V and 4 bases at J, with 9 bases between. In germline, CDR1 is KGHSH, CDR2 LQKENI.